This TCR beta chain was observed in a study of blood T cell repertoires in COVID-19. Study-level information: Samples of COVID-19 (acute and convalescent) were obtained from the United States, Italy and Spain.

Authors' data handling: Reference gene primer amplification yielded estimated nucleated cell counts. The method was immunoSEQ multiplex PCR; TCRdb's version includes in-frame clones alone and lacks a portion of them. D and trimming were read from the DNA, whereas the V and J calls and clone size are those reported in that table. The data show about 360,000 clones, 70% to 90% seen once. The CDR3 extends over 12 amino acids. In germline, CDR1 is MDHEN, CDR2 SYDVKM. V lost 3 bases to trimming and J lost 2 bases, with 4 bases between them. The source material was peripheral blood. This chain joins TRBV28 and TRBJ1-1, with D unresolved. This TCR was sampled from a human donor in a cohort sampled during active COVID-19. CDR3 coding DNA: TGTGCCAGCAGTTTGCGTAACACTGAAGCTTTCTTT. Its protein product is CASSLRNTEAFF.